The 27 T cell receptor beta chains in this list originate from one sample, sequenced in a study of cytomegalovirus exposure and HLA in healthy donors. PCR was performed using 60 Vbeta and 13 Jbeta primers. The assay was immunoSEQ multiplex PCR, and TCRdb's table has in-frame clones only and misses some. The table gives about 49,000 clones; the top ten clones make up around 11% of it. Sequenced sample: PBMCs. These receptors came from a man younger than 35 in good health and CMV-seropositive.

The CDR3 reads CASSMLSSVWRNTEAFF. As DNA, the CDR3 is TGTGCCAGTAGTATGTTATCTAGTGTCTGGAGGAACACTGAAGCTTTCTTT. This chain connects TRBV19 to TRBJ1-1; D unclear. Germline assignment: CDR1 LNHDA and CDR2 SQIVND (reference sequence). With 3 bases removed from V and 1 base from J, the gap between germline ends came to 18 bases. The length of the CDR3 is 17 residues.

Regarding this clone: The same CDR3 arises from other DNA sequences in this sample as well. The rearrangement uses TRBV27 and TRBJ2-1, with 12 bases that match TRBD2. V was pared by 6 bases and J by 7 bases, with 13 bases of the junction left unmatched. CDR3 size: 17 residues. Germline assignment: CDR1 MNHEY and CDR2 SMNVEV (reference sequence). The CDR3 sequence is CASSLRFGTSGSNEQFF. CDR3 DNA sequence: TGTGCCAGCAGCTTACGTTTCGGGACTAGCGGGTCTAATGAGCAGTTCTTC.

V is TRBV5-1 and J is TRBJ1-1; 10 bases align to TRBD1. J was trimmed by 4 bases and V by 4 bases; bases with no gene match: 1. Germline CDR1 is SGHRS and CDR2 is YFSETQ. This CDR3 is built from 13 residues. CDR3 residues: CASSRDRGTEAFF. The CDR3 nucleotides are TGCGCCAGCAGCCGGGACAGGGGCACTGAAGCTTTCTTT.

This chain uses TRBV6-5 with TRBJ2-7; weak D call: TRBD1 (6 bases). Germline-derived CDR1 and CDR2 are MNHEY and SVGAGI. CDR3 length: 16 residues. Trimming took 0 bases from V and 3 from J, leaving 15 bases between them. The DNA of the CDR3 is TGTGCCAGCAGTTACTCCGCGACAGGCCCCCTCTACGAGCAGTACTTC. Protein sequence: CASSYSATGPLYEQYF.

This chain uses TRBV5-1 with TRBJ1-1, with TRBD1 identical over 7 bases. The V gene end was trimmed by 3 bases and the J gene end by 1 base; junction bases not matched to a gene: 12. The CDR3 runs 17 residues. Germline CDR1 is SGHRS and CDR2 is YFSETQ. The CDR3 reads CASSYSPGTVKNTEAFF. The CDR3, as DNA: TGCGCCAGCAGCTACTCCCCCGGGACAGTGAAGAACACTGAAGCTTTCTTT.

The rearrangement links TRBV5-8 to TRBJ1-1, with 8 bases aligning to TRBD1. Germline V CDR1 and CDR2: SGHTS, YDEGEE. After removal of 2 bases from V and 6 bases from J, the junction contained 3 bases not matched to a gene. The CDR3 covers 13 residues. The CDR3 DNA follows: TGTGCCAGCAGCTTAGACAGGGGCGCTGAAGCTTTCTTT. This gives the protein CASSLDRGAEAFF.

V and J are TRBV28 and TRBJ1-1, with 8 bases matching TRBD1. The germline CDR1 and CDR2 sequences are MDHEN and SYDVKM. With 3 bases clipped from V and 0 bases from J, the junction kept 3 bases outside the gene matches. This CDR3 has 15 amino acids. The CDR3 here is CASSFGDRMNTEAFF. In DNA form, the CDR3 reads TGTGCCAGCAGTTTTGGGGACAGGATGAACACTGAAGCTTTCTTT.

The V gene is TRBV5-1, the J gene TRBJ2-2; tentatively, D is TRBD2 (6 bases). The CDR3 contains 16 residues. Germline V gives CDR1 SGHRS, CDR2 YFSETQ. Deletions cut 8 bases from V and 5 bases from J, with 22 bases between. The CDR3 reads CASNPQRVGATGELFF. CDR3 nucleotides: TGCGCCAGTAACCCCCAGCGGGTCGGGGCGACCGGGGAGCTGTTTTTT.

CDR3: CASSLTAAGLRDEQYF. The CDR3 bases are TGCGCCAGCAGCTTGACGGCAGCGGGCCTACGGGACGAGCAGTACTTC. The chain carries TRBV5-1 and TRBJ2-7, with D possibly matching TRBD2 (6 bases). The CDR3 spans 16 residues. Trimming left V 1 base short and J 5 bases short, with 19 bases between. Per germline, CDR1 SGHRS and CDR2 YFSETQ. The entire variable domain, with the rest obtained from reference TRBV5-1 and TRBJ2-7, is as follows: KAGVTQTPRYLIKTRGQQVTLSCSPISGHRSVSWYQQTPGQGLQFLFEYFSETQRNKGNFPGRFSGRQFSNSRSEMNVSTLELGDSALYLCASSLTAAGLRDEQYFGPGTRLTVT.

This chain joins TRBV11-2 and TRBJ1-6; 9 bases are shared with TRBD1. With 0 bases clipped from V and 6 bases from J, the junction kept 3 bases outside the gene matches. The CDR3 has 16 amino acids. Germline V gene lookup returns CDR1 SGHAT and CDR2 FQNNGV. The CDR3 DNA follows: TGTGCCAGCAGCTTAGACCCGGGACAGGGTAATTCACCCCTCCACTTT. This gives the protein CASSLDPGQGNSPLHF.

The V call is TRBV10-3, the J call TRBJ2-3, with D possibly being TRBD1 (5 bases). Trimming took off 2 bases at V and 3 bases at J, with 12 bases between the two ends. Germline-derived CDR1 and CDR2 are ENHRY and SYGVKD. There are 15 residues in the CDR3. The chain's CDR3 is CAISEARALTDTQYF. DNA of the CDR3: TGTGCCATCAGTGAGGCCAGGGCGTTGACAGATACGCAGTATTTT.

Worth noting for this clone: Other DNA sequences in the sample encode the same CDR3. The rearrangement uses TRBV12-5 and TRBJ1-2; TRBD1 agrees at 10 bases. Germline V gene data show CDR1 as LGHNT and CDR2 as FRNRAP. This CDR3 has 17 amino acids. V trimming: 3 bases; J trimming: 0 bases; junction bases outside the gene matches: 7. The CDR3 loop is CASGFGQGVSPNYGYTF. DNA for the CDR3: TGTGCTAGTGGTTTCGGACAGGGGGTATCGCCTAACTATGGCTACACCTTC.

V gene TRBV29-1 combines with J gene TRBJ2-7; 15 nucleotides line up with TRBD2. Germline lookup yields CDR1 SQVTM and CDR2 ANQGSEA. The length of the CDR3 is 15 residues. V was pared by 3 bases and J by 7 bases, with 7 bases of the junction left unmatched. This CDR3 is CSVEGLGLAGGEQYF. CDR3 DNA sequence: TGCAGCGTTGAGGGCTTAGGACTAGCGGGAGGGGAGCAGTACTTC.

The rearrangement uses TRBV7-2 and TRBJ1-6; weak D call: TRBD1 (5 bases). Germline assignment: CDR1 SGHTA and CDR2 FQGNSA. This CDR3 comprises 14 residues. The V end lost 5 bases, the J end lost 10 bases, and 15 bases lay between the germline ends. The CDR3 is CASSLGEGWSPLHF. As DNA, the CDR3 is TGTGCCAGCAGCCTGGGGGAGGGCTGGTCACCCCTCCACTTT.

The chain is built from TRBV5-1 and TRBJ2-1; tentatively, D is TRBD2 (6 bases). Germline V gives CDR1 SGHRS, CDR2 YFSETQ. V lost 0 bases and J lost 2, with 6 bases in between. The CDR3 has 14 amino acids. The CDR3 nucleotides read TGCGCCAGCAGCTTGGGGGAGGCCTACAATGAGCAGTTCTTC. It encodes CASSLGEAYNEQFF.

The gene calls are TRBV4-2 and TRBJ2-3; 8 bases are shared with TRBD2. Looked up from germline, CDR1 is LGHNA and CDR2 is YNFKEQ. V shed 3 bases, J shed 1 base, and the junction held 6 bases outside the gene matches. This CDR3 has 16 residues. The CDR3 sequence is CASSHASGRGTDTQYF. The CDR3 bases are TGTGCCAGCAGCCACGCAAGCGGGAGAGGCACAGATACGCAGTATTTT.

The chain joins TRBV21-1 to TRBJ2-2; TRBD1, as called in the table, went unchecked against the DNA. TRBV21-1 corresponds to a pseudogene. There are 18 residues in the CDR3. CDR3 loop: CASSFRTGGTMETGELFF. In DNA form, the CDR3 reads TGTGCCAGCAGCTTCCGGACAGGGGGCACGATGGAAACCGGGGAGCTGTTTTTT.

Written as DNA, the CDR3 is TGTGCCAGCAGTACGGGACAGCATGTATCGTCCCAGTACTTC. This sequence encodes CASSTGQHVSSQYF. The V and J genes are TRBV6-5 and TRBJ2-5, with 7 bases that match TRBD1. J lost 9 bases, V lost 5 bases, and 12 bases had no gene match. CDR1 MNHEY and CDR2 SVGAGI come from the germline V gene. CDR3 size: 14 residues.

The V call is TRBV28, the J call TRBJ2-7; 7 nucleotides align to TRBD2. The CDR3 consists of 15 residues. After removal of 5 bases from V and 0 bases from J, the junction contained 7 bases not matched to a gene. CDR1 is MDHEN, CDR2 SYDVKM, per germline. Here the CDR3 reads CASSPLAELSYEQYF. The CDR3, as DNA: TGTGCCAGCAGTCCCCTAGCGGAACTCTCCTACGAGCAGTACTTC.

The chain combines TRBV5-4 with TRBJ2-2; the match to TRBD2 covers 10 bases. CDR1 and CDR2 from the germline V gene are SGHNT and YYREEE (reference sequence). This CDR3 region has 16 residues. V lost 4 bases, J lost 5 bases, and 8 bases stayed unmatched. The CDR3 reads CASSRGGAGGTGELFF. The CDR3 DNA reads TGTGCCAGCAGCAGGGGGGGAGCGGGAGGGACCGGGGAGCTGTTTTTT.

In DNA, the CDR3 is TGTGCCAGCAGTTCGGTTGAGGAGACCCTGAACACTGAAGCTTTCTTT. This translates into CASSSVEETLNTEAFF. The V and J genes are TRBV6-5 and TRBJ1-1; no clear D gene. The CDR3 totals 16 residues. Trimming cost V 4 bases and J 0 bases, with 15 bases left between them. CDR1 and CDR2 (germline): MNHEY, SVGAGI.

The rearrangement uses TRBV25-1 and TRBJ2-1, with TRBD1 matching over 7 bases. Trimming at V came to 5 bases and at J to 2 bases, leaving 6 bases not matched to a gene. The CDR3 has 15 amino acids. The germline gives CDR1 MGHDK, CDR2 SYGVNS. The CDR3 DNA reads as TGTGCCAGCAGTTGGACGACAGGGACCTACAATGAGCAGTTCTTC. It specifies CASSWTTGTYNEQFF.

CDR3: CASRNSGRAARTGELFF. Written as DNA, the CDR3 is TGTGCCAGCAGGAATAGCGGGAGGGCCGCGAGGACCGGGGAGCTGTTTTTT. The chain carries TRBV7-2 and TRBJ2-2, with TRBD2 identical over 11 bases. This CDR3 comprises 17 residues. CDR1 and CDR2 from the germline V gene are SGHTA and FQGNSA. V shed 6 bases and J 5 bases; nucleotides not matched to a gene: 11. Based on the CDR3 plus reference TRBV7-2 and TRBJ2-2, the full variable domain is GAGVSQSPSNKVTEKGKDVELRCDPISGHTALYWYRQSLGQGLEFLIYFQGNSAPDKSGLPSDRFSAERTGGSVSTLTIQRTQQEDSAVYLCASRNSGRAARTGELFFGEGSRLTVL.

The chain links TRBV30 to TRBJ2-5; TRBD1 might be the D (5 bases). The DNA end lines up better with TRBJ2-7; the J call may be wrong. This CDR3 is built from 13 residues. The germline V gene has CDR1 GTSNPN and CDR2 SVGIG (reference sequence). The CDR3 is CAWSVGRAYEQYF. In DNA, the CDR3 is TGTGCCTGGAGTGTGGGCAGGGCCTACGAGCAGTACTTC.

In DNA, the CDR3 is TGTGCCAGCTCTCCTAGCGGGAATGAGCAGTTCTTC. This translates into CASSPSGNEQFF. The J gene is TRBJ2-1, the V gene TRBV7-3; 8 positions agree with TRBD2. The CDR3 extends over 12 amino acids. J gave up 7 bases and V 8 bases, and 4 bases lay outside the gene matches. From germline, CDR1 is SGHTA and CDR2 FQGTGA.

The V and J genes are TRBV29-1 and TRBJ2-7, with D possibly TRBD1 on 6 matching bases. The ends were cut back, 7 bases at V and 3 bases at J, with 13 bases in the middle. In germline, CDR1 is SQVTM, CDR2 ANQGSEA. There are 12 residues in the CDR3. The CDR3 loop is CSAKTGVYEQYF. For the CDR3, the DNA is TGCAGCGCTAAGACAGGAGTCTACGAGCAGTACTTC.

The chain links TRBV25-1 to TRBJ2-5; 7 bases match TRBD2. The CDR3 extends over 17 amino acids. The ends lost 1 base at V and 5 bases at J; junction bases unmatched: 13. Germline lookup yields CDR1 MGHDK and CDR2 SYGVNS. CDR3 in amino acids: CASSEFQDQREDETQYF. In nucleotides, the CDR3 is TGTGCCAGCAGTGAATTCCAGGACCAACGGGAGGACGAGACCCAGTACTTC.